Listed below are T cell receptor beta chains from one sample, sequenced in a study of early T cells in non-severe SARS-CoV-2 infection. TCRdb independently ran MiXCR on the 5' RACE reads; one entry per CDR3 protein. Here the sample spans 66,000 or so distinct CDR3 sequences, 13% being singletons. The sample comprised whole blood. These receptor sequences come from an adult who was a healthcare worker with PCR-confirmed SARS-CoV-2 infection or an uninfected control (not recorded which). Both conserved end residues are trimmed from each CDR3.

v_call	j_call	cdr3_aa
TRBV20-1	TRBJ2-1	SFGLKNEQF
TRBV20-1	TRBJ2-1	SASFGTGQEQF
TRBV19	TRBJ2-4	ASSMPRGRWDIQY
TRBV29-1	TRBJ2-3	SAENGRASDTQY
TRBV30	TRBJ2-7	AWSVSEHEQY
TRBV15	TRBJ1-5	ATSSDRGLNQPQH
TRBV19	TRBJ2-7	ASSIHNEQY
TRBV11-2	TRBJ2-1	ASSLDRVTNEQF
TRBV7-8	TRBJ2-3	ASSAGANTDTQY
TRBV11-2	TRBJ2-1	ASSIGRTDNEQF
TRBV28	TRBJ1-4	ASSEAGTNEKLF
TRBV20-1	TRBJ2-3	SAHSPSGSTDTQY
TRBV20-1	TRBJ2-7	SVRDLRDSFAYEQY
TRBV29-1	TRBJ2-2	SVRKRARDVSGELF